Each of the 30 T cell receptor beta chains below was sequenced from the same sample in a study of lymphopenia after photon versus proton radiotherapy. TCRdb keeps only in-frame clones here, not all; method: immunoSEQ multiplex PCR. Counted here are more than 25,000 clones, roughly 89% occurring once; the ten biggest clones make up 47%. Source: peripheral blood, taken from a patient treated with proton-based radiotherapy. The receptors come from a woman aged 55 to 70 with cholangiocarcinoma. Some clones in this sample may be carry-over from other donors' samples.

This chain uses TRBV27 with TRBJ2-1; the match to TRBD2 covers 10 bases. Per the germline V gene, CDR1 is MNHEY and CDR2 is SMNVEV (reference sequence). With 6 bases clipped from V and 5 bases from J, the junction kept 10 bases outside the gene matches. The CDR3 has 16 amino acids. Here the CDR3 DNA reads TGTGCCAGCAGCCCACTAGCGGGGAGGGGTAACAATGAGCAGTTCTTC. Translated, it gives CASSPLAGRGNNEQFF.

CDR3: CASKRTGLYEQYF. In DNA form, the CDR3 reads TGTGCCAGCAAAAGGACAGGGCTGTACGAGCAGTACTTC. The chain couples TRBV2 to TRBJ2-7; 8 nucleotides agree with TRBD1. J was trimmed by 4 bases and V by 7 bases; bases with no gene match: 6. Germline V gene lookup returns CDR1 SNHLY and CDR2 FYNNEI. CDR3 length equals 13 residues.

The chain combines TRBV6-1 with TRBJ1-5; the D is unclear. CDR3 length: 14 residues. The germline gives CDR1 MNHNS, CDR2 SASEGT. V lost 1 base and J 1 base, leaving 5 bases between the germline ends. The CDR3: CASSEVASNQPQHF. DNA for the CDR3: TGTGCCAGCAGTGAAGTCGCCAGCAATCAGCCCCAGCATTTT.

The V and J genes are TRBV6-1 and TRBJ1-6; 8 nucleotides match TRBD1. With 0 bases clipped from V and 5 bases from J, the junction kept 3 bases outside the gene matches. The germline gives CDR1 MNHNS, CDR2 SASEGT. The CDR3 has 16 residues. The CDR3 reads CASSEALDRDNSPLHF. The CDR3 nucleotides are TGTGCCAGCAGTGAAGCGCTGGACAGGGATAATTCACCCCTCCACTTT.

A few counts support this clone. Because the CDR3 is missing its conserved closing phenylalanine or tryptophan, this is likely a read error. The DNA is left out, because the CDR3 cannot be placed on it with certainty; the CDR3 is given as TCRdb lists it. V usage is TRBV20-1 and J usage is TRBJ1-3. The CDR3 is 10 amino acids long, termini counted. Germline V gives CDR1 DFQATT, CDR2 SNEGSKA (reference sequence). The chain's CDR3 is CSARFRRDIG.

The chain combines TRBV30 with TRBJ1-3; tentatively, D is TRBD1 (5 bases). Germline values: CDR1 GTSNPN, CDR2 SVGIG (reference sequence). V was cut by 6 bases and J by 4 bases, with 10 bases left in between. This CDR3 has 12 amino acids. CDR3: CACQGEGNTIYF. In DNA form, the CDR3 reads TGTGCCTGTCAGGGAGAAGGAAACACCATATATTTT.

This clone has more than one count but fewer than ten. The rearrangement uses TRBV7-9 and TRBJ1-5, with 10 bases fitting TRBD1. The CDR3 sequence is 14 residues long. V trimming: 4 bases; J trimming: 7 bases; junction bases outside the gene matches: 4. The germline gives CDR1 SEHNR, CDR2 FQNEAQ (reference sequence). The CDR3 coding sequence is TGTGCCAGCAGCTGGGGACAGGGGTACCAGCCCCAGCATTTT. The encoded protein is CASSWGQGYQPQHF.

The V and J genes are TRBV27 and TRBJ2-3; 8 bases are shared with TRBD2. Germline lookup yields CDR1 MNHEY and CDR2 SMNVEV (reference sequence). J lost 0 bases, V lost 6 bases, and 8 bases had no gene match. The CDR3 covers 16 residues. CDR3 sequence (DNA): TGTGCCAGCAGAAACTCCGCGGGAGGTAGCACAGATACGCAGTATTTT. Its protein product is CASRNSAGGSTDTQYF.

This chain links TRBV2 with TRBJ2-7; D not resolved. In germline, CDR1 is SNHLY, CDR2 FYNNEI. The V and J ends lost 9 bases and 2 bases respectively, with 17 bases between them. This CDR3 comprises 14 residues. The CDR3 DNA follows: TGTGCCAGTATTGCCAGCGAGAGGCCCTACGAGCAGTACTTC. Its translation: CASIASERPYEQYF.

This chain links TRBV2 with TRBJ2-7; no reliable D call. This CDR3 has 14 amino acids. The germline CDR1 and CDR2 sequences are SNHLY and FYNNEI. V lost 1 base to trimming and J lost 0 bases, with 7 bases between them. This CDR3 reads CASSEVGYSYEQYF. Written as DNA, the CDR3 is TGTGCCAGCAGTGAAGTTGGATACTCCTACGAGCAGTACTTC.

V and J are TRBV6-1 and TRBJ1-4; tentatively, D is TRBD1 (5 bases). This CDR3 is 15 amino acids long. Germline CDR1 MNHNS, CDR2 SASEGT. Trimming pared 6 bases from V and 0 bases from J, leaving 11 bases between. The CDR3 sequence: CASSRQFATNEKLFF. DNA for the CDR3: TGTGCCAGCAGCCGACAGTTTGCAACTAATGAAAAACTGTTTTTT.

This rearrangement joins TRBV9 to TRBJ1-4, with D possibly TRBD1 on 5 matching bases. The CDR3 loop spans 15 amino acids. V was cut by 4 bases and J by 3 bases, with 13 bases left in between. CDR1 is SGDLS, CDR2 YYNGEE, per germline. DNA of the CDR3: TGTGCCAGCAGCTGGGGGGACGGATCTAATGAAAAACTGTTTTTT. This encodes CASSWGDGSNEKLFF. The variable domain in full, with the rest retrieved from reference TRBV9 and TRBJ1-4, is DSGVTQTPKHLITATGQRVTLRCSPRSGDLSVYWYQQSLDQGLQFLIQYYNGEERAKGNILERFSAQQFPDLHSELNLSSLELGDSALYFCASSWGDGSNEKLFFGSGTQLSVL.

This chain joins TRBV27 and TRBJ2-1, with 10 bases aligning to TRBD2. This CDR3 has 13 residues. Germline values: CDR1 MNHEY, CDR2 SMNVEV (reference sequence). The CDR3 reads CVTSGGGYNEQFF. The CDR3 DNA reads TGTGTTACAAGCGGGGGGGGCTACAATGAGCAGTTCTTC.

The chain has TRBV6-5 and TRBJ2-1; D is possibly TRBD1 or TRBD2 (5 bases each). The CDR3 runs to 11 residues. V lost 6 bases to trimming and J lost 8 bases, with 8 bases between them. Germline CDR1 reads MNHEY; CDR2 reads SVGAGI. CDR3 amino acids: CASSMGHEQFF. The CDR3, as DNA: TGTGCCAGCAGCATGGGACATGAGCAGTTCTTC.

This CDR3 is CASSFQDVYGYTF. The CDR3 DNA sequence: TGTGCCAGCAGCTTTCAGGACGTCTATGGCTACACCTTC. The chain employs TRBV7-2 and TRBJ1-2; no clear D. CDR1 and CDR2 from the germline V gene are SGHTA and FQGNSA. The V end lost 3 bases, the J end lost 4 bases, and 9 bases lay between the germline ends. The CDR3 spans 13 residues.

The chain employs TRBV7-8 and TRBJ1-2; no clear D. The V and J ends lost 5 bases and 0 bases respectively, with 16 bases between them. The V gene's germline CDR1 is SGHVS and CDR2 FQNEAQ. There are 16 residues in the CDR3. CDR3 amino acids: CASSPERAQANYGYTF. CDR3 in DNA: TGTGCCAGCAGCCCGGAACGGGCCCAAGCTAACTATGGCTACACCTTC.

This chain connects TRBV29-1 to TRBJ2-2; the D gene is possibly TRBD1 (5 bases). Germline-derived CDR1 and CDR2 are SQVTM and ANQGSEA. There are 14 residues in the CDR3. V was cut by 6 bases and J by 6 bases, with 17 bases left in between. The CDR3 nucleotides are TGCAGCGTCCACACCACAGGAAGCCCCGGGGAGCTGTTTTTT. Translated, it gives CSVHTTGSPGELFF.

The genes are TRBV5-8 and TRBJ1-1; 7 bases map to TRBD1. J was trimmed by 0 bases and V by 3 bases; bases with no gene match: 5. Germline V gene sequence: CDR1 SGHTS, CDR2 YDEGEE. The CDR3 runs to 15 residues. CDR3 in DNA: TGTGCCAGCAGCTGGGGGACAGTGGTGAACACTGAAGCTTTCTTT. Its protein product is CASSWGTVVNTEAFF.

This chain connects TRBV4-1 to TRBJ2-2; no clear D. The ends were cut back, 6 bases at V and 4 bases at J, with 21 bases in the middle. CDR1 MGHRA and CDR2 YSYEKL come from the germline V gene. The CDR3 runs to 17 residues. The CDR3 is CASSPIASPASTGELFF. For the CDR3, the DNA is TGCGCCAGCAGTCCCATTGCTTCACCAGCAAGCACCGGGGAGCTGTTTTTT.

The V and J genes are TRBV5-1 and TRBJ2-5, with D unresolved. The CDR3 has 15 residues. From germline, CDR1 is SGHRS and CDR2 YFSETQ. V lost 0 bases and J lost 2, with 11 bases in between. CDR3: CASSLAGYRQETQYF. Here the CDR3 DNA reads TGCGCCAGCAGCTTGGCAGGATATAGGCAAGAGACCCAGTACTTC.

This rearrangement joins TRBV7-2 to TRBJ2-5, with a weak D call TRBD1 (5 bases). Between the trimmed V and J ends, which lost 5 bases and 4 bases, there was a span of 14 bases. This CDR3 is 14 amino acids long. Germline lookup yields CDR1 SGHTA and CDR2 FQGNSA. The CDR3, as DNA: TGTGCCAGCAGCCAAACATGGGGCGGAGAGACCCAGTACTTC. It specifies CASSQTWGGETQYF.

The chain carries TRBV5-1 and TRBJ1-5, with D hard to call. Deletions cut 4 bases from V and 2 bases from J, with 10 bases between. This CDR3 has 14 residues. CDR1 and CDR2 from the germline V gene are SGHRS and YFSETQ. CDR3 amino acids: CASSAAGGNQPQHF. CDR3 sequence (DNA): TGCGCCAGCAGCGCCGCCGGGGGCAATCAGCCCCAGCATTTT.

The chain combines TRBV7-2 with TRBJ2-4; D unclear. Germline assignment: CDR1 SGHTA and CDR2 FQGNSA. The V end lost 1 base, the J end lost 0 bases, and 4 bases lay between the germline ends. The CDR3 totals 14 residues. CDR3 amino acids: CASSLGQAKNIQYF. For the CDR3, the DNA is TGTGCCAGCAGCTTAGGGCAAGCCAAAAACATTCAGTACTTC.

The chain combines TRBV9 with TRBJ1-2; 11 nucleotides line up with TRBD1. Looked up from germline, CDR1 is SGDLS and CDR2 is YYNGEE. This CDR3 comprises 14 residues. V trimming: 5 bases; J trimming: 5 bases; junction bases outside the gene matches: 5. In DNA, the CDR3 is TGTGCCAGCAGGAGGGACAGGGGGTTGTATGGCTACACCTTC. Its translation is CASRRDRGLYGYTF.

This clone occurred a few times. As DNA, the CDR3 is TGTGCCTGGAGTGGGGGCCTAGGTAGCACAGATACGCAGTATTTT. Amino acid sequence: CAWSGGLGSTDTQYF. The chain employs TRBV30 and TRBJ2-3, with D tentatively TRBD1 (5 bases). V was trimmed by 1 base and J by 0 bases, leaving 11 bases between them. This CDR3 spans 15 amino acids. Germline values: CDR1 GTSNPN, CDR2 SVGIG (reference sequence).

The rearrangement uses TRBV27 and TRBJ2-2, with D possibly being TRBD1 (7 bases). The V gene lost 6 bases and the J gene lost 1 base, with 18 bases spanning the gap. Germline lookup yields CDR1 MNHEY and CDR2 SMNVEV (reference sequence). This CDR3 comprises 17 residues. CDR3 residues: CASRAGGSLLNTGELFF. Written as DNA, the CDR3 is TGTGCCAGCAGGGCAGGGGGGTCACTCCTGAACACCGGGGAGCTGTTTTTT.

This clone was seen just once. The chain carries TRBV21-1 and TRBJ2-7; no DNA check was done on the table's D call, TRBD2. TRBV21-1 is assigned pseudogene status. The CDR3 runs to 17 residues. In DNA form, the CDR3 reads TGTGCCAGCAGCAAAGGCGCTCCGGGACTAGCGGGGAACGAGCAGTACTTC. It specifies CASSKGAPGLAGNEQYF.

The chain couples TRBV7-3 to TRBJ2-3, with 10 bases fitting TRBD1. The CDR3 is 15 residues long. V trimming: 5 bases; J trimming: 10 bases; junction bases outside the gene matches: 12. Per the germline V gene, CDR1 is SGHTA and CDR2 is FQGTGA. CDR3 bases: TGTGCCAGCAGCACGGGACAGGGGCAGCTTGGGGCGCAGTATTTT. It is translated as CASSTGQGQLGAQYF.

This sequence joins TRBV6-1 and TRBJ2-2; tentatively, D is TRBD2 (5 bases). Germline loops: CDR1 MNHNS, CDR2 SASEGT. V was cut by 7 bases and J by 6 bases, with 15 bases left in between. The CDR3 has 14 residues. This CDR3 is CASTGDGNSGELFF. The CDR3 DNA reads as TGTGCCAGCACCGGTGACGGGAATTCCGGGGAGCTGTTTTTT.

V gene TRBV6-5 combines with J gene TRBJ1-1; a weak D match, TRBD1 (5 bases). Per the germline V gene, CDR1 is MNHEY and CDR2 is SVGAGI. Trimming left V 2 bases short and J 1 base short, with 8 bases between. CDR3 length equals 14 residues. CDR3 loop: CASSYRGTNTEAFF. DNA for the CDR3: TGTGCCAGCAGTTACCGGGGCACGAACACTGAAGCTTTCTTT.